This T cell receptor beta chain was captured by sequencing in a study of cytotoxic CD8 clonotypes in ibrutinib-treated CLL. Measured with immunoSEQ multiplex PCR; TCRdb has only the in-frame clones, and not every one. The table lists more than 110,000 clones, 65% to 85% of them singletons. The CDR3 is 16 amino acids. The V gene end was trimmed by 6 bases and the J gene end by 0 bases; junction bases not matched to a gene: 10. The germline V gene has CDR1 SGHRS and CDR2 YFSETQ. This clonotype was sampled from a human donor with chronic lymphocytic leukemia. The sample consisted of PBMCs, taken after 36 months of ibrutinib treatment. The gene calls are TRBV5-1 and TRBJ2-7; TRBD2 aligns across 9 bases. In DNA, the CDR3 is TGCGCCAGCACTTCAATAGCGGGGGACATCTCCTACGAGCAGTACTTC. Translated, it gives CASTSIAGDISYEQYF. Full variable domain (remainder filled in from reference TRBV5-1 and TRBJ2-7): KAGVTQTPRYLIKTRGQQVTLSCSPISGHRSVSWYQQTPGQGLQFLFEYFSETQRNKGNFPGRFSGRQFSNSRSEMNVSTLELGDSALYLCASTSIAGDISYEQYFGPGTRLTVT.